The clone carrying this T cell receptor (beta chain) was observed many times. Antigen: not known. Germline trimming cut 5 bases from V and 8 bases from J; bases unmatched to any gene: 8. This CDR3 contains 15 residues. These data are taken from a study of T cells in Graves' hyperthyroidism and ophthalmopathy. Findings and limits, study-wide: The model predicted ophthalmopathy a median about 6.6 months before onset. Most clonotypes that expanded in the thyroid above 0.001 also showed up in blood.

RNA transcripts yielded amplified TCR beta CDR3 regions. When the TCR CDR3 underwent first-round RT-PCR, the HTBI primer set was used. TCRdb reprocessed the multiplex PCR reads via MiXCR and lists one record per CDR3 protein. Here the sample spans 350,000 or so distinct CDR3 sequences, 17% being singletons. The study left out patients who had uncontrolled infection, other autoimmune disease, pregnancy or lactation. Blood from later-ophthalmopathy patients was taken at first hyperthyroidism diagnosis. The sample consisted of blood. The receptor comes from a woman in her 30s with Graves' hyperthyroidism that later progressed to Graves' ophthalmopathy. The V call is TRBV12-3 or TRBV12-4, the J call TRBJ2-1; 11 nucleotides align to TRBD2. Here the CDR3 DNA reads TGTGCCAGCAGTCCCGGGACTAGCGGTACCGATGAGCAGTTCTTC. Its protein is CASSPGTSGTDEQFF.